The clone carrying this T cell receptor (beta chain) was recorded once. Its antigen is unidentified. The sample comes from a study of cytomegalovirus exposure and HLA in healthy donors. This PCR relied on a set of 60 Vbeta primers and 13 Jbeta primers. Sequencing used immunoSEQ multiplex PCR; TCRdb keeps in-frame clones, though not all of them. The repertoire holds some 190,000 clones, with 75% to 80% as singletons. Overall study findings and caveats: In an earlier analysis, most TCR beta V segments were productive about 87% or about 30% of the time. A later analysis linked a missense variant in DCLRE1C to the trimming of TCR beta V and J genes.

The TCR originated in a woman aged 30 to 39 in good health and CMV-seropositive. Material: PBMCs.

The CDR3 nucleotides are TGTGCCAGCAGTTTGAGTCTTTATCTAGCGGGGGCCTACAATGAGCAGTTCTTC. It translates to CASSLSLYLAGAYNEQFF. The genes are TRBV28 and TRBJ2-1; 10 bases align to TRBD2. The CDR3 loop spans 18 amino acids. Germline CDR1 reads MDHEN; CDR2 reads SYDVKM. Germline trimming cut 3 bases from V and 2 bases from J; bases unmatched to any gene: 10. The whole variable domain, remainder taken from reference TRBV28 and TRBJ2-1, is DVKVTQSSRYLVKRTGEKVFLECVQDMDHENMFWYRQDPGLGLRLIYFSYDVKMKEKGDIPEGYSVSREKKERFSLILESASTNQTSMYLCASSLSLYLAGAYNEQFFGPGTRLTVL.